This T cell receptor beta chain was sequenced during a study of T cell responses to AZD1222 COVID-19 vaccine (dated by TCRdb to the early 2020s). The study in broad terms: TCR sequencing covered roughly 230 trial participants: 207 given two doses of AZD1222 and approximately 26 given two doses of MenACWY control vaccine. Trial participants were enrolled by age into 18-55, 56-69 and 70-plus year subgroups, with roughly 160, 29 and 62 TCR-sequenced participants respectively.

This clone was detected once. The target of this receptor is not known. Per-nucleotide qualities are absent, and no much larger clonotype sits a single base away. The label giving this sample's time point can be read as: about 28 days (+/-7) after the second vaccine dose. AZD1222 recipients whose second dose came at about 4 weeks and those whose second dose came at about 12 weeks were combined into one group, since spike-specific TCR depth and breadth did not differ between the two schedules. The vaccinee samples were drawn from two UK trials, COV001 and COV002, one of which was a single-blind randomized controlled phase 2/3 trial testing AZD1222 (ChAdOx1 nCoV-19) in healthy adults. For TCRbeta chain sequencing, PBMC samples were collected from trial participants at day 0 and at day 28 after the second dose. The CDR3 regions of human TCRbeta chains were subjected to immunosequencing. Per the authors' processing: Repertoire TCRs were matched against a reference library of SARS-CoV-2-specific TCRs generated with the MIRA antigen-specificity platform. Breadth was defined as the fraction of unique TCRs that were SARS-CoV-2-associated, and depth was defined as the fraction of total T cells that were SARS-CoV-2-associated. Using the MIRA data, each spike-specific TCR was mapped to the spike region that the TCR reacts to and placed in a CD4 or CD8 class. Log10-transformed breadth and depth values were compared by one-way ANOVA with Sidak's multiple comparisons tests. The table was pulled from immuneACCESS by TCRdb, which kept in-frame rearrangements only. Such tables lose some clones; where checked, under half of the loss comes from unresolved V genes, and the rest has no known cause. From that table come the V and J calls and clone size; the DNA was used to work out D and trimming. This sample gives roughly 50,000 clones in total; approximately 86% of them show up just once. Around 7.3% of the sample goes to the ten largest clones.

Results the study describes overall, beyond this receptor: Because no day 14 peak-response samples were available, the repertoires could be characterized only after the peak T cell response. The 56-69-year group was small, and its depth increase did not reach significance, likely because of low power. Nearly half of unique spike-specific TCRs reportedly recognized epitopes outside regions mutated in the B.1.351 and B.1.1.7 variants. Conclusions about previously exposed vaccinees are limited because only five to seven AZD1222 recipients were SARS-CoV-2 seropositive at baseline. CD4 TCRs associated with the vaccine covered the entire spike protein, and the dominant responses were in regions 160-218 and 743-854. A significant rise in spike-specific TCR breadth and depth was observed after two AZD1222 doses relative to day 0 and relative to MenACWY recipients. Participants were mostly white British, with more females than males. The authors suggested clonal diversity may have been underestimated.

The receptor was derived from an adult who received the AZD1222 COVID-19 vaccine. Sequenced material: peripheral blood, taken 28 days after the second AZD1222 dose.

The nucleotides read TGTGCCAGCAGTTTAGCAAGGAATCAGCCCCAGCATTTT. Translated, it gives CASSLARNQPQHF. The chain is made from TRBV12-3 or TRBV12-4 and TRBJ1-5, with the D gene call left open. From the cysteine through the phenylalanine, the CDR3 covers 13 amino acids. The read is trimmed to its CDR3 DNA, 39 bases read in frame from base 1. Trimming at the junction amounts to 0 bases on V and 4 bases on J, and the germline ends lie 4 bases apart.